This T cell receptor beta chain was sequenced in a study of multiple sclerosis patients with progressive multifocal leukoencephalopathy. Study results and caveats: It is unclear whether the findings reflect JC virus infection or general immunocompromise. Lower normalized Shannon entropy suggested reduced TRB diversity in most PML patients.

Specified time point: before natalizumab initiation. All patients had prior interferon beta, and all PML patients were female. Spiked into each PCR were synthetic inline TR CDR3 controls of all V-J pairings. Clones were read by immunoSEQ multiplex PCR, and TCRdb kept only the in-frame ones, dropping some. The sample has 25,000 to 35,000 clones, around nine tenths seen once. Trimming removed 5 bases from V and 1 base from J, with 15 bases in between. Germline values: CDR1 MNHEY, CDR2 SVGAGI. CDR3 length: 15 residues. As for this clone: What it binds is unknown.

The receptor was derived from a human donor with multiple sclerosis. The chain links TRBV6-5 to TRBJ2-7; D may be TRBD2 (5 bases). Sequencing was done on a sample of PBMCs. CDR3 residues: CASSNFGLGSYEQYF. The CDR3 coding sequence is TGTGCCAGCAGTAACTTCGGACTGGGATCCTACGAGCAGTACTTC.